This TCR beta chain was recovered during a study of T-cell memory formation after mild COVID-19 (dated by TCRdb to about 2021). Turning to the overall study: Most TCR sequence clusters were specific to one of the two donors. T-cell clones expanding and contracting after mild COVID-19 in two donors were tracked by longitudinal TCRalpha and TCRbeta repertoire sequencing. Two young, previously healthy adult volunteers made up the cohort, one male and one female.

As for this clonotype: What antigen it recognizes has not been identified. No much larger clone exists at a distance of one base, and base qualities are not known.

Ficoll-Paque density gradient centrifugation was the method used to isolate PBMCs. Reads for this sample came from an Illumina NovaSeq 6000. Using 5'RACE with constant-segment primers, TCRalpha and TCRbeta cDNA libraries were constructed, with sample barcodes and unique molecular identifiers added in the process. Trizol reagent was used to extract RNA from every sample. Amplification of the libraries took two PCR steps, and the second step added a second sample barcode plus Illumina TruSeq adapters. Sequencing of the libraries was done on an Illumina NovaSeq, producing 2 x 150 bp paired-end reads. The paper's data handling went like this. The reads were demultiplexed and collapsed into UMI-guided consensus sequences using migec v1.2.7. Using mixcr v2.1.11, UMI consensuses were aligned to TRA and TRB V and J templates and then assembled into clonotypes. Expanded or contracted clonotypes were those called significant by both edgeR and NoisET, with noise models trained on biological replicates. For edgeR calls, a false discovery rate-adjusted p below 0.01 and a log2 fold-change threshold of 1 were applied. As an exploratory analysis of dynamics, PCA with hierarchical clustering was applied to max-normalized trajectories of the 1000 most abundant clonotypes. Separately sequenced CD4+ and CD8+ repertoires were used to assign the CD4 or CD8 phenotype of responding clones. The public reads were run again by TCRdb, first through fastp at Q25 and then through MiXCR, and only productive beta chains were kept. Entries are consolidated by CDR3 protein sequence, retaining the most common genes and DNA. The V and J calls here are based on TCRdb, not the publication. For this sample there are 300,000 or so distinct CDR3 sequences; around 15% appear just once. The ten largest make up 20% to 25% of the sample.

From a lookup of the germline V gene, CDR1 and CDR2 are MNHEY and SVGEGT. CDR3 length: 14 amino acids, cysteine to phenylalanine. The entry retains the CDR3 DNA only, 42 bases that are in frame from base 1. At the junction V is shortened by 3 bases and J by 6 bases, with 13 bases in between. Paper-wide results and their limitations: The study included only two mild cases, and larger cohorts that include severe cases with pre-infection samples were judged to be necessary. Contracting CD4+ clones were located mainly in the CM and EM memory subsets, whereas CD8+ clones were found to be enriched in EMRA. Balanced CD4/CD8 phenotypes were observed for clones contracting from day 15 to 85, whereas a bias towards CD4+ was observed for a second wave of clones expanding from day 15 to 37. Some responding clones were detected in pre-infection memory, which suggested that pre-existing cross-reactive memory T cells had joined the SARS-CoV-2 response. Whether the second-wave clones peaking on day 37 were SARS-CoV-2 specific was not confirmed.

The specimen sequenced was PBMCs or a T cell subset sorted from them (not recorded which). The chain employs TRBV6-2 or TRBV6-3 and TRBJ2-3; the D gene assignment is ambiguous. The origin of this receptor is a man aged 18 to 29 who had mild COVID-19 (a few samples of this study predate the infection). The sample titles of this study are shuffled in the database, so cell type and time point are left out; the donor was told from shared clones. The CDR3 reads as follows: CASSYLGFEDTQYF. The sequenced DNA: TGTGCCAGCAGTTATTTGGGCTTCGAGGATACGCAGTATTTT.